The 22 T cell receptor beta chains in this list originate from one sample, sequenced in a study of blood T cell repertoires in COVID-19. Here immunoSEQ multiplex PCR was the method, and the copy in TCRdb shows in-frame clones only, minus some. The sample records 300,000 or so clones, 70% to 90% being singletons. Sequenced: peripheral blood. Receptors originate from a woman aged 40 to 55 with acute or convalescent COVID-19.

This chain joins TRBV7-6 and TRBJ1-2, with D tentatively TRBD1 (6 bases). The germline V gene encodes CDR1 SGHVS and CDR2 FNYEAQ. V shed 5 bases and J shed 7 bases, with 20 bases lying between them. The CDR3 covers 15 residues. CDR3 nucleotides: TGTGCCAGCAGCCCAAATTCCGGGGGGCGCAGTGGCTACACCTTC. Translating it yields CASSPNSGGRSGYTF.

The chain links TRBV10-3 to TRBJ1-1, with 11 bases matching TRBD1. The ends lost 4 bases at V and 6 bases at J; junction bases unmatched: 1. Germline V gene lookup returns CDR1 ENHRY and CDR2 SYGVKD. This CDR3 is 13 amino acids long. The CDR3 spells CAISGGQGAEAFF. The CDR3 DNA sequence: TGTGCCATCAGTGGGGGACAGGGGGCTGAAGCTTTCTTT.

A note on this clone: Different DNA sequences within this sample yield the same CDR3. The chain is built from TRBV5-1 and TRBJ1-1; 8 bases agree with TRBD1. With 2 bases clipped from V and 5 bases from J, the junction kept 5 bases outside the gene matches. The CDR3 is 14 amino acids. The germline V gene encodes CDR1 SGHRS and CDR2 YFSETQ. Here the CDR3 reads CASSFPGGSTEAFF. The CDR3 DNA is TGCGCCAGCAGCTTTCCAGGGGGCTCTACTGAAGCTTTCTTT.

This chain connects TRBV5-6 to TRBJ2-3, with 7 bases lining up with TRBD1. The ends lost 5 bases at V and 0 bases at J; junction bases unmatched: 3. The germline V gene encodes CDR1 SGHDT and CDR2 YYEEEE. CDR3 size: 14 residues. The CDR3 is CASRGGPSTDTQYF. CDR3 in DNA: TGTGCCAGCAGAGGGGGCCCTAGCACAGATACGCAGTATTTT.

In this sample, this clone turned up once. The rearrangement links TRBV9 to TRBJ1-5, with D perhaps TRBD1 (5 bases). Looked up from germline, CDR1 is SGDLS and CDR2 is YYNGEE. Between the trimmed V and J ends, which lost 8 bases and 0 bases, there was a span of 12 bases. The CDR3 sequence is 14 residues long. This chain's CDR3 is CASGGTPSNQPQHF. CDR3 DNA sequence: TGTGCCAGTGGCGGGACCCCTAGCAATCAGCCCCAGCATTTT.

CDR3 DNA sequence: TGCGCCAGCAGCTTTTTGCGATCCGGGTATAATTCACCCCTCCACTTT. This translates into CASSFLRSGYNSPLHF. The chain uses TRBV5-1 and TRBJ1-6; D not certain. The germline V and J ends were trimmed by 2 bases and 4 bases, with 13 bases remaining between them. Per germline, CDR1 SGHRS and CDR2 YFSETQ. There are 16 residues in the CDR3.

The chain combines TRBV3-1 (or the pseudogene TRBV3-2) with TRBJ1-2; 7 bases align to TRBD1. V lost 3 bases to trimming and J lost 4 bases; unmatched junction nucleotides: 2. This CDR3 comprises 13 residues. CDR1 is LGHDT and CDR2 is YNNKEL in the germline V gene (reference sequence). The CDR3 sequence is CASSQTGSYGYTF. The CDR3 DNA reads as TGTGCCAGCAGCCAGACAGGGAGCTATGGCTACACCTTC.

The gene calls are TRBV2 and TRBJ1-6; tentative D call: TRBD1 (6 bases). The CDR3 loop spans 19 amino acids. The germline gives CDR1 SNHLY, CDR2 FYNNEI. The V gene lost 11 bases and the J gene lost 0 bases, with 26 bases spanning the gap. The CDR3 region is CAQGPDEFTVSSYNSPLHF. The CDR3 DNA reads TGTGCCCAGGGGCCAGACGAATTTACTGTAAGCTCCTATAATTCACCCCTCCACTTT.

V gene TRBV19 combines with J gene TRBJ2-5; D remains unclear. V was cut by 5 bases and J by 3 bases, with 13 bases left in between. This CDR3 spans 14 amino acids. CDR1 is LNHDA, CDR2 SQIVND, per germline (reference sequence). In DNA form, the CDR3 reads TGTGCCAGTAGTCGGGTGGATACGAAAGAGACCCAGTACTTC. Protein product: CASSRVDTKETQYF.

The V call is TRBV6-5, the J call TRBJ2-1, with D perhaps matching TRBD1 (5 bases). CDR1 and CDR2 (germline): MNHEY, SVGAGI. Trimming left V 2 bases short and J 13 bases short, with 18 bases between. The CDR3 is 14 amino acids. CDR3 sequence reads: CASSYGALTPLQFF. As DNA, the CDR3 is TGTGCCAGCAGTTACGGGGCCCTTACGCCGCTCCAGTTCTTC.

The rearrangement uses TRBV11-3 and TRBJ1-1; 7 bases align to TRBD1. The CDR3 is 14 residues long. CDR1 and CDR2 (germline): SGHNT, YENEEA. V lost 7 bases to trimming and J lost 1 base; unmatched junction nucleotides: 6. The CDR3 DNA follows: TGTGCCAGCACCCCCGGGACAGCGAACACTGAAGCTTTCTTT. Its protein is CASTPGTANTEAFF. Using reference TRBV11-3 and TRBJ1-1 for the parts outside the CDR3, the full variable domain is EAGVVQSPRYKIIEKKQPVAFWCNPISGHNTLYWYLQNLGQGPELLIRYENEEAVDDSQLPKDRFSAERLKGVDSTLKIQPAELGDSAVYLCASTPGTANTEAFFGQGTRLTVV.

The chain carries TRBV15 and TRBJ2-5; tentative D call: TRBD2 (5 bases). The CDR3 extends over 13 amino acids. Trimming removed 1 base from V and 7 bases from J, with 10 bases in between. Per the germline V gene, CDR1 is LNHNV and CDR2 is YYDKDF (reference sequence). The CDR3: CATSRVEDLTQYF. The CDR3 bases are TGTGCCACCAGCAGAGTAGAGGACTTGACCCAGTACTTC. Drawing the rest from reference TRBV15 and TRBJ2-5, the complete variable domain is DAMVIQNPRYQVTQFGKPVTLSCSQTLNHNVMYWYQQKSSQAPKLLFHYYDKDFNNEADTPDNFQSRRPNTSFCFLDIRSPGLGDTAMYLCATSRVEDLTQYFGPGTRLLVL.

This sequence joins TRBV5-4 and TRBJ1-1, with D tentatively TRBD1 (6 bases). CDR3 length equals 12 residues. Germline V gene data show CDR1 as SGHNT and CDR2 as YYREEE (reference sequence). V was clipped by 5 bases and J by 5 bases, with 10 bases between them. This CDR3 is CASSQTGTEAFF. The DNA for the CDR3 is TGTGCCAGCAGTCAAACAGGGACTGAAGCTTTCTTT.

The chain joins TRBV6-5 to TRBJ2-1; TRBD1 aligns across 11 bases. V dropped 10 bases and J dropped 8; count of bases not matched to a gene: 7. CDR1 is MNHEY, CDR2 SVGAGI, per germline. The CDR3 is made up of 13 amino acids. The CDR3 here is CAIEGQGVDEQFF. The CDR3 coding sequence is TGTGCCATAGAGGGACAGGGGGTAGATGAGCAGTTCTTC.

V gene TRBV5-1 combines with J gene TRBJ2-7, with TRBD2 matching 11 bases. Per the germline V gene, CDR1 is SGHRS and CDR2 is YFSETQ. CDR3 length: 15 residues. The trim removed 2 bases at V and 4 bases at J, leaving 5 bases unmatched. CDR3 bases: TGCGCCAGCAGCTTATCACTAGCGGGGGTGTACGAGCAGTACGTC. Translation gives CASSLSLAGVYEQYV.

The V gene is TRBV5-1, the J gene TRBJ2-5; 9 bases fit TRBD1. Germline CDR1 and CDR2: SGHRS and YFSETQ. The trim removed 3 bases at V and 5 bases at J, leaving 5 bases unmatched. The CDR3 loop spans 14 amino acids. DNA for the CDR3: TGCGCCAGCAGCTCGGACAGGGGACGGGAGACCCAGTACTTC. Its protein product is CASSSDRGRETQYF.

The chain has TRBV5-1 and TRBJ2-2, with D hard to call. This CDR3 has 12 residues. V was clipped by 5 bases and J by 6 bases, with 8 bases between them. CDR1 and CDR2 (germline): SGHRS, YFSETQ. DNA of the CDR3: TGCGCCAGCAGTCTTATCGCCGGGGAGCTGTTTTTT. It specifies CASSLIAGELFF. The complete variable domain, with remaining parts taken from reference TRBV5-1 and TRBJ2-2, reads KAGVTQTPRYLIKTRGQQVTLSCSPISGHRSVSWYQQTPGQGLQFLFEYFSETQRNKGNFPGRFSGRQFSNSRSEMNVSTLELGDSALYLCASSLIAGELFFGEGSRLTVL.

This chain uses TRBV3-1 (or the pseudogene TRBV3-2) with TRBJ2-1; 7 bases are shared with TRBD2. Trimming cost V 8 bases and J 8 bases; bases outside gene matches: 9. Germline V CDR1 and CDR2: LGHDT, YNNKEL (reference sequence). The CDR3 contains 13 residues. This CDR3 reads CASGLRGNYEQFF. The CDR3 region has the DNA TGTGCCAGCGGTTTGCGGGGGAACTATGAGCAGTTCTTC.

The chain combines TRBV2 with TRBJ1-1, with a weak D call TRBD1 (5 bases). Trimming removed 7 bases at V and 4 bases at J, with 16 bases between. CDR1 is SNHLY and CDR2 is FYNNEI in the germline V gene. This CDR3 contains 14 residues. The CDR3 is CASTSSWGGTEAFF. CDR3 bases: TGTGCCAGCACCTCATCTTGGGGGGGCACTGAAGCTTTCTTT. Looking up the rest from reference TRBV2 and TRBJ1-1 gives the full variable domain: EPEVTQTPSHQVTQMGQEVILRCVPISNHLYFYWYRQILGQKVEFLVSFYNNEISEKSEIFDDQFSVERPDGSNFTLKIRSTKLEDSAMYFCASTSSWGGTEAFFGQGTRLTVV.

The chain carries TRBV6-5 and TRBJ1-3; a possible D gene is TRBD1 (5 bases). Germline loops: CDR1 MNHEY, CDR2 SVGAGI. The V end was cut by 2 bases, the J end by 1 base, with 9 bases between. The CDR3 is 15 residues long. DNA of the CDR3: TGTGCCAGCAGTTACCCGGCAGGGTCTGGAAACACCATATATTTT. Its protein product is CASSYPAGSGNTIYF.

This clone was counted a single time. This chain joins TRBV27 and TRBJ1-2, with 7 bases identical to TRBD1. V lost 3 bases to trimming and J lost 2 bases; unmatched junction nucleotides: 9. The germline CDR1 and CDR2 sequences are MNHEY and SMNVEV (reference sequence). The CDR3 is 16 residues long. In DNA, the CDR3 is TGTGCCAGCAGTTTCAAGGGGGCATTATGGAACTATGGCTACACCTTC. This encodes CASSFKGALWNYGYTF.

The J gene is TRBJ2-3, the V gene TRBV4-1, with TRBD2 matching over 15 bases. CDR1 is MGHRA, CDR2 YSYEKL, per germline. V was pared by 2 bases and J by 2 bases, with 11 bases of the junction left unmatched. The CDR3 has 20 amino acids. CDR3 nucleotide sequence: TGCGCCAGCAGCCAAATGGGACTAGCGGGGGGACCTCCCCTCACAGATACGCAGTATTTT. It encodes CASSQMGLAGGPPLTDTQYF.